A single sample gave rise to the 28 T cell receptor beta chains below, sequenced in a study of T cell clonality in common variable immunodeficiency. General study points: Fewer deletions and N-nucleotide insertions were reportedly seen in common variable immunodeficiency TCR beta sequences.

Repertoires were generated with immunoSEQ multiplex PCR, while TCRdb's copy carries only in-frame clones and drops some. The sample shows tens of thousands of clones, none of them appearing just once. Antigens of these TCRs are unknown. Material for sequencing was peripheral blood mononuclear cells. Receptors originate from a human donor with common variable immunodeficiency.

This clone was seen more than once but under ten times. Read sequence stops 3 residues before the CDR3 end, and the germline J gene provides the missing end. The V call is TRBV19, the J call TRBJ1-5; D remains unclear. The CDR3 totals 14 residues. Germline values: CDR1 LNHDA, CDR2 SQIVND (reference sequence). The germline V and J ends were trimmed by 3 bases and 6 bases, with 12 bases remaining between them. The CDR3: CASSIFGVGQPQHF. CDR3 DNA (partial): TGTGCCAGTAGTATCTTCGGGGTCGGTCAGCCC. Full variable domain (missing parts from reference TRBV19 and TRBJ1-5): DGGITQSPKYLFRKEGQNVTLSCEQNLNHDAMYWYRQDPGQGLRLIYYSQIVNDFQKGDIAEGYSVSREKKESFPLTVTSAQKNPTAFYLCASSIFGVGQPQHFGDGTRLSIL.

This clone showed up many times. The read ends 3 residues before the CDR3 terminus; that terminus is restored from the germline J gene. The V call is TRBV20-1, the J call TRBJ2-2; 13 positions match TRBD2. The CDR3 covers 15 residues. Germline loops: CDR1 DFQATT, CDR2 SNEGSKA (reference sequence). With V trimmed by 5 bases and J by 1 base, 1 base remained unmatched. The covered CDR3 bases are TGCAGTGCTCGGACTAGCGGGAGGAACACCGGGGAG. Protein sequence: CSARTSGRNTGE. The full-length CDR3 reads as CSARTSGRNTGELFF.

This clone was recorded many times. The read gets to within 3 residues of the CDR3 end, and the germline J gene fills in the rest. This chain links TRBV10-3 with TRBJ1-2, with TRBD1 identical over 10 bases. Germline V lookup: CDR1 ENHRY, CDR2 SYGVKD. This CDR3 contains 17 residues. The DNA read from the CDR3 is TGTGCCATCAGTGATCTTCTTCCGGGACAGGGGAGAGGCGGC. Its protein product is CAISDLLPGQGRGG. The entire CDR3 sequence reads CAISDLLPGQGRGGYTF.

This clone was counted many times. The sequenced fragment ends 3 residues before the CDR3 boundary, so the rest is inferred from the germline J gene. The chain employs TRBV20-1 and TRBJ2-3; 9 nucleotides line up with TRBD2. The germline V gene encodes CDR1 DFQATT and CDR2 SNEGSKA (reference sequence). Trimming took 3 bases from V and 2 from J; bases not matched to a gene: 6. The CDR3 contains 15 residues. Incomplete CDR3 DNA: TGCAGTGCTAGTCTTCTAGCGGGGTTCACAGATACG. Protein product: CSASLLAGFTDT. The full CDR3 is CSASLLAGFTDTQYF.

Many counts were recorded for this clone. Coverage ceases 3 residues before the CDR3 finishes, and the germline J gene fills in the end. J is TRBJ2-3 and V is TRBV5-1, with D maybe TRBD2 (6 bases). The CDR3 has 16 amino acids. With 4 bases removed from V and 1 base from J, the gap between germline ends came to 16 bases. The germline V gene has CDR1 SGHRS and CDR2 YFSETQ. The DNA read from the CDR3 is TGCGCCAGCAGCCCGGGGGTGGACTTTCGCACAGATACG. Protein product: CASSPGVDFRTDT. From start to end, the CDR3 is CASSPGVDFRTDTQYF.

This clone has ten or more counts. The DNA ends 3 residues before the CDR3 does, and the rest of the CDR3 is filled in from the germline J gene. Different DNA sequences within this sample yield the same CDR3. This chain links TRBV27 with TRBJ2-3, with 7 bases fitting TRBD2. The J segment lost 2 bases and the V segment lost 2 bases, leaving 4 bases of the junction unmatched. Germline CDR1 reads MNHEY; CDR2 reads SMNVEV (reference sequence). There are 15 residues in the CDR3. CDR3 in amino acids: CASSLGAGVTDTQYF. CDR3 bases read: TGTGCCAGCAGTTTAGGGGCGGGGGTCACAGATACG.

The table lists this clone with many counts. The CDR3 end lies 3 residues beyond the end of the read and is filled in from the germline J gene. The chain carries TRBV18 and TRBJ2-1, with D perhaps matching TRBD1 (5 bases). Per germline, CDR1 KGHSH and CDR2 LQKENI. The CDR3 spans 15 residues. The germline V and J ends were trimmed by 4 bases and 0 bases, with 10 bases remaining between them. CDR3 DNA (partial): TGTGCCAGCTCACGGGGCGGAAGCTCCTACAATGAG. Translation: CASSRGGSSYNE. The entire CDR3 protein reads CASSRGGSSYNEQFF.

This clone qualifies as hyperexpanded. The read terminates 3 residues ahead of where the CDR3 ends, so the germline J gene completes it. This chain joins TRBV7-2 and TRBJ2-2, with 11 bases fitting TRBD1. The CDR3 covers 17 residues. V lost 0 bases, J lost 5 bases, and 5 bases stayed unmatched. The germline gives CDR1 SGHTA, CDR2 FQGNSA. CDR3 sequence: CASSLALGQGATGELFF. The CDR3 DNA, read in part, is TGTGCCAGCAGCTTAGCGCTAGGACAGGGGGCGACCGGGGAG.

About this clone itself: The read terminates 3 residues before the CDR3 end, so the remaining end is supplied by the germline J gene. The rearrangement joins TRBV6-2 or TRBV6-3 to TRBJ2-5; 8 positions match TRBD2. Germline-derived CDR1 and CDR2 are MNHEY and SVGEGT. This CDR3 spans 15 amino acids. Losses at the gene ends were 2 bases for V and 1 base for J; bases not matched to a gene: 3. CDR3 bases read: TGTGCCAGCAGTTACCACGGGACTAGCCAAGAGACC. It yields the protein CASSYHGTSQET. In full, the CDR3 is CASSYHGTSQETQYF.

This clone was seen many times. The DNA read from the CDR3 is TGTGCCAGCAGCTCGGACACCGGGGAG. Amino acid sequence: CASSSDTGE. From start to end, the CDR3 is CASSSDTGELFF. The genes are TRBV5-5 and TRBJ2-2, with D hard to call. The read comes to an end 3 residues before the CDR3 does, leaving the germline J gene to fill in the end. The CDR3 is made up of 12 amino acids. V lost 3 bases and J 3 bases, leaving 3 bases between the germline ends. CDR1 is SGHKS, CDR2 YYEKEE, per germline (reference sequence).

This clone was observed at least ten times. The read is 3 residues too short to cover the CDR3 end, so that end is filled in from the germline J gene. This rearrangement joins TRBV11-2 to TRBJ2-1, with 7 bases that match TRBD2. With V trimmed by 1 base and J by 8 bases, 8 bases remained unmatched. This CDR3 is built from 15 residues. Germline V gives CDR1 SGHAT, CDR2 FQNNGV. The DNA read from the CDR3 is TGTGCCAGCAGCTTAGGTCTCGTGCGGGAGCATGAG. Amino acids: CASSLGLVREHE. The complete CDR3 protein is CASSLGLVREHEQFF.

On this clone itself: The read terminates 3 residues ahead of where the CDR3 ends, so the germline J gene completes it. The rearrangement uses TRBV5-1 and TRBJ2-7; TRBD1 matches at 8 bases. The CDR3 is made up of 15 amino acids. Germline CDR1 is SGHRS and CDR2 is YFSETQ. The J segment lost 1 base and the V segment lost 7 bases, leaving 10 bases of the junction unmatched. The CDR3 here is CASPRQGSGSYEQYF. Partial CDR3 DNA: TGCGCCAGCCCCCGACAGGGGTCGGGATCCTACGAG.

This clone appeared many times. The CDR3 bases that were read are TGTGCCAGCAGTTTATCAGGGGCAGGATACTTTGGAAACACC. This sequence encodes CASSLSGAGYFGNT. The complete CDR3 reads CASSLSGAGYFGNTIYF. This rearrangement joins TRBV28 to TRBJ1-3, with D possibly being TRBD1 (6 bases). The sequence runs out 3 residues before the end of the CDR3; the remainder is reconstructed from the germline J gene. Per germline, CDR1 MDHEN and CDR2 SYDVKM. The CDR3 is made up of 17 amino acids. Trimming removed 1 base at V and 3 bases at J, with 16 bases between.

To note about this clone: The sequence runs out 3 residues before the end of the CDR3; the remainder is reconstructed from the germline J gene. V and J are TRBV23-1 and TRBJ2-3, with 7 bases fitting TRBD2. TRBV23-1 is annotated as an ORF whose role is uncertain. The CDR3 sequence is 17 residues long. Trimming took 1 base from V and 3 from J; bases not matched to a gene: 10. The CDR3 region is CASSQWGGEGGTDTQYF. The covered CDR3 bases are TGCGCCAGCAGTCAATGGGGGGGGGAGGGAGGAACAGATACG.

Only a few counts were recorded for this clone. Read coverage stops 3 residues before the CDR3 terminus; the germline J gene supplies the remainder. The chain links TRBV19 to TRBJ1-6, with D perhaps matching TRBD1 (6 bases). This CDR3 contains 14 residues. The germline V gene encodes CDR1 LNHDA and CDR2 SQIVND (reference sequence). V was cut by 4 bases and J by 8 bases, with 12 bases left in between. Partial CDR3 DNA: TGTGCCAGTAGTAACTCAGGGGCCGATTCACCC. Translating gives CASSNSGADSP. The entire CDR3 sequence reads CASSNSGADSPLHF.

This clone was seen at least ten times. The read is 3 residues too short to cover the CDR3 end, so that end is filled in from the germline J gene. The gene calls are TRBV7-9 and TRBJ2-2, with 7 bases identical to TRBD2. CDR3 length: 15 residues. Germline CDR1 reads SEHNR; CDR2 reads FQNEAQ (reference sequence). V gave up 0 bases and J gave up 4 bases; unmatched junction bases: 2. The CDR3 here is CASSLAAGATGELFF. CDR3 DNA (partial): TGTGCCAGCAGCTTAGCGGCGGGAGCCACCGGGGAG.

This clone came up many times. The read ends 3 residues before the CDR3 terminus; that terminus is restored from the germline J gene. Other DNA sequences in this specimen translate into the identical CDR3. J is TRBJ1-3 and V is TRBV14; D call uncertain. Germline lookup yields CDR1 SGHDN and CDR2 FVKESK. V was cut by 3 bases and J by 0 bases, with 12 bases left in between. The CDR3 totals 16 residues. Incomplete CDR3 DNA: TGTGCCAGCAGCCAGAGCGAATCGGTCTCTGGAAACACC. Amino acids: CASSQSESVSGNT. Given in full, the CDR3 is CASSQSESVSGNTIYF.

In its sample, this clone was seen many times. The DNA ends 3 residues before the CDR3 does, and the rest of the CDR3 is filled in from the germline J gene. The chain links TRBV20-1 to TRBJ2-5; tentatively, D is TRBD2 (6 bases). CDR3 size: 10 residues. Germline values: CDR1 DFQATT, CDR2 SNEGSKA (reference sequence). The part of the CDR3 DNA that was read is TGCAGTGCTGGGGGACTTACC. Translated, it gives CSAGGLT. The whole CDR3 reads CSAGGLTQYF.

This clone was detected ten times or more. The read terminates 3 residues before the CDR3 end, so the remaining end is supplied by the germline J gene. The chain recombines TRBV5-1 with TRBJ1-2; 10 bases align to TRBD1. The CDR3 contains 15 residues. V dropped 2 bases and J dropped 5; count of bases not matched to a gene: 6. CDR1 is SGHRS and CDR2 is YFSETQ in the germline V gene. Incomplete CDR3 DNA: TGCGCCAGCAGCTTCTCCCCGGGACAGGGGTATGGC. Translated: CASSFSPGQGYG. The full CDR3 protein reads CASSFSPGQGYGYTF.

This clone was counted ten times or more. The read finishes 3 residues shy of the CDR3 end, and the germline J gene is used to complete it. The rearrangement uses TRBV19 and TRBJ2-6; TRBD1 is a possible D gene (6 bases). Germline CDR1 LNHDA, CDR2 SQIVND (reference sequence). Trimming shortened V by 9 bases and J by 2 bases, and 11 bases separated the two germline ends. There are 14 residues in the CDR3. CDR3 in amino acids: CASDPGAGANVLTF. The DNA read from the CDR3 is TGTGCCAGCGACCCAGGGGCTGGGGCCAACGTC.

This clone was found many times. The missing CDR3 end, 3 residues past where the read stops, is filled in from the germline J gene. The genes are TRBV7-9 and TRBJ2-3; no clear D gene. CDR3 length equals 13 residues. Germline assignment: CDR1 SEHNR and CDR2 FQNEAQ (reference sequence). V was trimmed by 4 bases and J by 2 bases, leaving 7 bases between them. The DNA read from the CDR3 is TGTGCCAGCAGCTCTACCTCCACAGATACG. Its translation is CASSSTSTDT. The whole CDR3 is CASSSTSTDTQYF.

The sample holds a few counts of this clone. The read ends 3 residues early relative to the CDR3; the germline J gene fills the gap. The rearrangement uses TRBV2 and TRBJ2-7; possibly TRBD1 for D (5 bases). In germline, CDR1 is SNHLY, CDR2 FYNNEI. CDR3 size: 15 residues. The germline V and J ends were trimmed by 9 bases and 1 base, with 19 bases remaining between them. The DNA read from the CDR3 is TGTGCCAGTGAATCCCCAGGGTCGGGTTCCTACGAG. Its translation: CASESPGSGSYE. In full, the CDR3 is CASESPGSGSYEQYF.

In this sample, this clone turned up a few times. The CDR3 end lies 3 residues beyond the end of the read and is filled in from the germline J gene. J is TRBJ2-1 and V is TRBV6-4; possible D gene TRBD2, 5 bases. The CDR3 is made up of 14 amino acids. Germline V gene lookup returns CDR1 MRHNA and CDR2 SNTAGT. The ends were cut back, 6 bases at V and 5 bases at J, with 14 bases in the middle. The CDR3: CASSEDSLHNEQFF. The sequenced CDR3 bases are TGTGCCAGCAGCGAGGACTCCCTTCACAATGAG.

This clone has a count of ten or more. CDR3 loop: CASSPSGTGGVTQYF. Partial CDR3 DNA: TGTGCCAGCAGCCCTAGTGGGACCGGGGGAGTTACG. The genes are TRBV7-2 and TRBJ2-3; a possible D gene is TRBD2 (6 bases). With the read ending 3 residues before the CDR3 end, the germline J gene is used to fill in that end. This CDR3 is built from 15 residues. The V and J ends lost 5 bases and 8 bases respectively, with 20 bases between them. The germline gives CDR1 SGHTA, CDR2 FQGNSA. The full variable domain, its missing parts supplied by reference TRBV7-2 and TRBJ2-3, is GAGVSQSPSNKVTEKGKDVELRCDPISGHTALYWYRQSLGQGLEFLIYFQGNSAPDKSGLPSDRFSAERTGGSVSTLTIQRTQQEDSAVYLCASSPSGTGGVTQYFGPGTRLTVL.

This clone was observed a few times. The CDR3 spells CASSPGQGHGYTF. CDR3 DNA (partial): TGTGCCAGTAGTCCAGGACAGGGCCATGGC. The V and J genes are TRBV19 and TRBJ1-2, with 8 bases identical to TRBD1. The CDR3 end is not reached by the read, which stops 3 residues before it; the germline J gene fills it in. The CDR3 has 13 residues. The germline V gene has CDR1 LNHDA and CDR2 SQIVND (reference sequence). Unmatched junction bases numbered 5, after V lost 5 bases and J lost 6 bases.

This clone was observed many times. The read ends 3 residues before the CDR3 terminus; that terminus is restored from the germline J gene. The gene calls are TRBV19 and TRBJ1-1; D may be TRBD1 (5 bases). V dropped 3 bases and J dropped 1 base, with 12 bases sitting between them. The CDR3 totals 15 residues. Germline V gene lookup returns CDR1 LNHDA and CDR2 SQIVND (reference sequence). CDR3 DNA, as far as it was read: TGTGCCAGTAGTATTCATCTGGGGGGGAACACTGAA. This translates into CASSIHLGGNTE. The CDR3 as a whole reads CASSIHLGGNTEAFF.

In this sample, this clone turned up many times. The missing CDR3 end, 3 residues past where the read stops, is filled in from the germline J gene. The rearrangement uses TRBV18 and TRBJ2-3; D not resolved. Germline V lookup: CDR1 KGHSH, CDR2 LQKENI. Trimming removed 3 bases at V and 0 bases at J, with 7 bases between. The CDR3 length is 14 residues. CDR3 amino acids: CASSPTYSTDTQYF. The sequenced CDR3 bases are TGTGCCAGCTCACCTACCTACAGCACAGATACG.

This clone has ten or more counts. From the germline J gene comes the end of the CDR3, since the read stops 3 residues before it. The V gene is TRBV29-1, the J gene TRBJ2-3; D may be TRBD1 (6 bases). CDR1 is SQVTM, CDR2 ANQGSEA, per germline. The V end was cut by 5 bases, the J end by 1 base, with 10 bases between. This CDR3 is built from 13 residues. CDR3 DNA (partial): TGCAGCGTTTACGGACAGCGCACAGATACG. This translates into CSVYGQRTDT. The full-length CDR3 reads as CSVYGQRTDTQYF.